Listed below are T cell receptor beta chains from one sample, sequenced in a study of response to subunit inactivated influenza vaccine. TCRdb processed the RT-PCR reads anew with MiXCR; each CDR3 protein has one entry. The data hold 500,000 to 700,000 distinct CDR3 sequences, with roughly 25% observed a single time. Another study also made use of these data, one on T cells expressing NK-cell markers.

The material sequenced was CD4+ T cells sorted from PBMCs, taken roughly 13 days after vaccination. The receptors originated from a man in his forties or fifties who received an inactivated influenza vaccine. Each CDR3 is given with its conserved first and last residue. Each record gives: V gene, J gene, CDR3 length, D gene, clone size, CDR3 DNA, CDR3 protein. D genes are given only for firm matches. Size values are once, few and many counts, or a class for expanded clones, and some rows have none.

TRBV27,TRBJ1-6,15,TRBD1,NA,TGTGCCAGCAGCGCAAACAGGGGGCGAAATTCACCCCTCCACTTT,CASSANRGRNSPLHF
TRBV15,TRBJ2-5,16,NA,NA,TGTGCCACCAGCAGGCAGGGGAGAATGGGTGGAGAGACCCAGTACTTC,CATSRQGRMGGETQYF
TRBV4-3,TRBJ2-1,13,NA,NA,TGCGCCAGCAGCCGACGGTACTACAATGAGCAGTTCTTC,CASSRRYYNEQFF
TRBV14,TRBJ2-7,15,NA,NA,TGTGCCAGCAGCACCCTCGGGGGAAGCTCCTACGAGCAGTACTTC,CASSTLGGSSYEQYF
TRBV6-1,TRBJ2-7,13,NA,NA,TGTGCCAGCAGTCCCCAGGAGGGGGGAGAGCAGTACTTC,CASSPQEGGEQYF
TRBV6-1,TRBJ2-7,17,NA,NA,TGTGCCAGCAGTAAAAACGGACTGTACGGCTCCTCCTACGAGCAGTACTTC,CASSKNGLYGSSYEQYF
TRBV20-1,TRBJ1-1,13,NA,NA,TGCAGTGCAGGTCAGGGAATGAACACTGAAGCTTTCTTT,CSAGQGMNTEAFF
TRBV11-2,TRBJ2-2,17,TRBD2,few,TGTGCCAGCAGCTTAGTAGGACTAGCGGGGGGGCCCGGGGAGCTGTTTTTT,CASSLVGLAGGPGELFF
TRBV27,TRBJ1-2,15,NA,few,TGTGCCAGCAGTTTACGGCCCGGACAGAACTATGGCTACACCTTC,CASSLRPGQNYGYTF
TRBV29-1,TRBJ2-1,11,NA,many,TGCAGCTCCGGCCGGAAGTTTGAGCAGTTCTTC,CSSGRKFEQFF
TRBV7-3,TRBJ2-3,17,TRBD2,NA,TGTGCCAGCAGCCCGCGAAGCGGGAGAGGGTTCACAGATACGCAGTATTTT,CASSPRSGRGFTDTQYF
TRBV5-1,TRBJ1-1,14,NA,many,TGCGCCAGCAGCTTAGCCCCCTGGGTTACTGAAGCTTTCTTT,CASSLAPWVTEAFF
TRBV19,TRBJ2-1,16,NA,NA,TGTGCCAGTAGACGCCTCGGCCAGCAAGGATCCCCTGAGCAGTTCTTC,CASRRLGQQGSPEQFF
TRBV5-1,TRBJ2-5,14,NA,NA,TGCGCCAGCAGCTTTGGGCCAGGGGAAGAGACCCAGTACTTC,CASSFGPGEETQYF
TRBV7-2,TRBJ2-1,14,NA,NA,TGTGCCAGCAGCTTTTACGGGGGCTACAATGAGCAGTTCTTC,CASSFYGGYNEQFF
TRBV6-2/TRBV6-3,TRBJ2-1,13,NA,NA,TGTGCCAGCAGGGAACAGGTATCCAATGAGCAGTTCTTC,CASREQVSNEQFF
TRBV6-1,TRBJ2-3,17,TRBD2,few,TGTGCCAGCAGTGCCCGGACTAGCGGGATTAGCACAGATACGCAGTATTTT,CASSARTSGISTDTQYF
TRBV5-6,TRBJ2-7,17,TRBD1,many,TGTGCCAGCAGCTTGGGGCCCGAGACAGGGTTGCACTACGAGCAGTACTTC,CASSLGPETGLHYEQYF
TRBV3-1,TRBJ2-1,17,NA,NA,TGTGCCAGCAGCCAAGTTGGTGCCGTTCGGCTACTAAATGAGCAGTTCTTC,CASSQVGAVRLLNEQFF
TRBV4-1,TRBJ2-3,16,NA,NA,TGCGCCAGCAGCCAACGTGGGGGCACTAGCACAGATACGCAGTATTTT,CASSQRGGTSTDTQYF
TRBV20-1,TRBJ2-7,12,NA,NA,TGCAGTGCTAGACAGGCGTCCTACGAGCAGTACTTC,CSARQASYEQYF
TRBV6-1,TRBJ1-1,16,TRBD1,NA,TGTGCCAGCAGTGAACTAGGTCGGGGACAGGGTCCCGAAGCTTTCTTT,CASSELGRGQGPEAFF
TRBV29-1,TRBJ2-1,14,TRBD2,NA,TGCAGCGGAAAAAGCGGGAGCTCCTACAATGAGCAGTTCTTC,CSGKSGSSYNEQFF
TRBV6-1,TRBJ2-1,14,TRBD2,NA,TGTGCCAGCAAACTAGCGGGGGCCTACAATGAGCAGTTCTTC,CASKLAGAYNEQFF
TRBV2,TRBJ2-3,17,TRBD2,few,TGTGCCAGCAGTGATCTTTTCGCGGGGGGCCGCACAGATACGCAGTATTTT,CASSDLFAGGRTDTQYF
TRBV9,TRBJ2-3,17,TRBD2,NA,TGTGCCAGCAGCCCGGGGACTAGCGGGGGGTACACAGATACGCAGTATTTT,CASSPGTSGGYTDTQYF
TRBV10-3,TRBJ2-7,18,TRBD1,NA,TGTGCCATCAGTGAGCCCTACGTTTCGACAGGGGTAAGCTACGAGCAGTACTTC,CAISEPYVSTGVSYEQYF
TRBV6-1,TRBJ2-5,15,NA,NA,TGTGCCAGCAGTCGAGCCAACAGGGGAGGGGGGACCCAGTACTTC,CASSRANRGGGTQYF
TRBV5-1,TRBJ2-5,14,TRBD1,NA,TGCGCCAGCAGCCCGGGGACAGGGCCGCAGACCCAGTACTTC,CASSPGTGPQTQYF
TRBV12-3/TRBV12-4,TRBJ2-1,15,NA,NA,TGTGCCAGCAGTTTAGGGGCGGGATGGTACAATGAGCAGTTCTTC,CASSLGAGWYNEQFF
TRBV12-3/TRBV12-4,TRBJ2-7,13,TRBD1,NA,TGTGCCAGTGAACGGGACAGGGCCTCAGAGCAGTACTTC,CASERDRASEQYF
TRBV6-1,TRBJ2-5,12,NA,few,TGTGCCAGCAGTGAAAATAGGAAGACCCAGTACTTC,CASSENRKTQYF
TRBV29-1,TRBJ1-1,13,TRBD1,NA,TGCAGCGTTGGGACAGGGGGGGGCACTGAAGCTTTCTTT,CSVGTGGGTEAFF
TRBV7-9,TRBJ2-5,14,TRBD1,NA,TGTGCCAGCAGCTTGACAGGGGGACTTGAGACCCAGTACTTC,CASSLTGGLETQYF
TRBV6-1,TRBJ2-3,16,NA,few,TGTGCCAGCAGCTCTATACCGGGACGGGTCCAACATACGCAGTATTTT,CASSSIPGRVQHTQYF
TRBV4-2,TRBJ1-2,15,NA,NA,TGTGCCAGCAGCAATAAGGCTCGTTACCCATATGGCTACACCTTC,CASSNKARYPYGYTF
TRBV6-5,TRBJ2-7,15,TRBD2,few,TGTGCCAGCAGTTACGGTGCTAGCGGGGGGTCTGAGCAGTACTTC,CASSYGASGGSEQYF
TRBV3-1,TRBJ1-2,11,NA,NA,TGTGCCAGCAGCCAAGAGTCTGGCTACACCTTC,CASSQESGYTF
TRBV24-1,TRBJ1-2,16,NA,NA,TGTGCCACCAGTGATTCCCCAATCACAGGTTTCTATGGCTACACCTTC,CATSDSPITGFYGYTF
TRBV2,TRBJ2-5,14,NA,NA,TGTGCCAGCAGTGAGGGGGCTCTTGGGGAGACCCAGTACTTC,CASSEGALGETQYF
TRBV4-2,TRBJ2-1,17,TRBD2,few,TGTGCCAGCAGCCAAGAACTAGCGGGGGGGCCTTTAAATGAGCAGTTCTTC,CASSQELAGGPLNEQFF
TRBV3-1,TRBJ2-1,14,NA,NA,TGTGCCAGCAGCCAGGGACAAACTAATGGTGAGCAGTTCTTC,CASSQGQTNGEQFF
TRBV20-1,TRBJ1-1,15,NA,many,TGCAGTGCTCCCCCTGGGGGACAAGTAATTACTGAAGCTTTCTTT,CSAPPGGQVITEAFF
TRBV5-1,TRBJ2-1,16,TRBD1,few,TGCGCCAGCAGCTTGTCATTAGGGGGCACATACAATGAGCAGTTCTTC,CASSLSLGGTYNEQFF
TRBV14,TRBJ2-5,15,NA,few,TGTGCCAGCAGCCAAGTCTCCGCTAGCGCAGAGACCCAGTACTTC,CASSQVSASAETQYF